The rows below give T cell receptor beta chains drawn from one sample of a study of T cells in Graves' hyperthyroidism and ophthalmopathy. Each CDR3 protein gets one entry after TCRdb re-called the multiplex PCR reads with MiXCR. Of fewer than 750,000 distinct CDR3 sequences in the sample, about half were seen once. Sequenced material: peripheral blood or thyroid tissue (not recorded which). Receptors were obtained from a woman aged 18-35 years with Graves' hyperthyroidism. The CDR3 runs from the conserved cysteine through the conserved F or W. D genes are given only for firm matches. A row's size may be missing; if present it is once, few, many or a size class.

V gene,clone size,D gene,J gene,CDR3 DNA,CDR3 protein
TRBV5-1,many,NA,TRBJ1-3,TGCGCCAGCAGCCTGGGGAACGGAAACACCATATATTTT,CASSLGNGNTIYF
TRBV29-1,many,NA,TRBJ2-7,TGCAGCGTTGATAGGGAGAACTCCTACGAGCAGTACTTC,CSVDRENSYEQYF
TRBV2,NA,TRBD2,TRBJ2-7,TGTGCCAGCAGTGAAGAGGTAGCGGGAGACAATGAGCAGTACTTC,CASSEEVAGDNEQYF
TRBV29-1,once,NA,TRBJ2-7,TGCAGCAGTGAAGCGGCGACGGGCTCCTACGAGCAGTACTTC,CSSEAATGSYEQYF
TRBV5-1,many,TRBD1,TRBJ1-6,TGCGCCAGCAGTTCGGACAGGGTTACTTCACCCCTCCACTTT,CASSSDRVTSPLHF
TRBV11-3,NA,NA,TRBJ2-2,TGTGCCAGCAGCTTAGACCAGGGTGGGGAGCTGTTTTTT,CASSLDQGGELFF
TRBV7-8,NA,TRBD1,TRBJ1-6,TGTGCCAGCAGCCTACCGCGAGGGACAGGGGGGACCTATAATTCACCCCTCCACTTT,CASSLPRGTGGTYNSPLHF
TRBV24-1,many,TRBD1,TRBJ1-2,TGTGCCACCAGTGATTTTGGGGGGACAGGGAAGGATGATGGCTACACCTTC,CATSDFGGTGKDDGYTF
TRBV29-1,many,NA,TRBJ2-2,TGCAGCGTTGACAAACAGGGGGGGATCACCGGGGAGCTGTTTTTT,CSVDKQGGITGELFF
TRBV6-6,few,NA,TRBJ1-1,TGTGCCAGCAGTTACTCGACTTTGGCAGAGCAGGGAGCTTTCTTT,CASSYSTLAEQGAFF
TRBV7-2,few,TRBD1,TRBJ2-7,TGTGCCAGCAGCTCGACAGGGGGCAATGAGCAGTACTTC,CASSSTGGNEQYF
TRBV19,few,NA,TRBJ1-1,TGTGCCAGTAGCCCCACGGGGGGGCCCACTGAAGCTTTCTTT,CASSPTGGPTEAFF
TRBV7-9,NA,NA,TRBJ1-2,TGTGCCAGCAGCTCCGCGGCAGGGTTGACGGGGGGCTACACCTTC,CASSSAAGLTGGYTF
TRBV2,NA,NA,TRBJ2-5,TGTGCCAGCAGTGAAGTCTGGCTAGGCCAAGAGACCCAGTACTTC,CASSEVWLGQETQYF
TRBV19,many,TRBD2,TRBJ2-2,TGTGCCAGCAGTATAGATAGCGGGAGTTTTTTCGGGGAGCTGTTTTTT,CASSIDSGSFFGELFF
TRBV6-5,once,NA,TRBJ2-5,TGTGCCAGCTCATCCCCCAGGGGGAGGTTGCAAGAGACCCAGTACTTC,CASSSPRGRLQETQYF
TRBV7-9,many,NA,TRBJ2-5,TGTGCCAGCTCCCCCCTAGCAGCTCGGGAAGAGACCCAGTACTTC,CASSPLAAREETQYF
TRBV7-9,NA,NA,TRBJ1-4,TGTGCCAGCAGCTTGGTGGGCACTGAAAAACTGTTTTTT,CASSLVGTEKLFF
TRBV10-3,many,NA,TRBJ2-7,TGTGCCATCAGCGACTTCCCAGATTTCCTCTCCTACGAGCAGTACTTC,CAISDFPDFLSYEQYF
TRBV6-1,NA,TRBD1,TRBJ1-1,TGTGCCAGCAGTTGGACAGGGGGCTTAAACACTGAAGCTTTCTTT,CASSWTGGLNTEAFF
TRBV6-1,many,TRBD1,TRBJ1-6,TGTGCCAGCAGTCGAACAGGGGTTAGTTCACCCCTCCACTTT,CASSRTGVSSPLHF
TRBV7-9,few,NA,TRBJ2-7,TGTGCCAGCAGCCTAAAGCCGGCAGCCTACGAGCAGTACTTC,CASSLKPAAYEQYF
TRBV30,many,NA,TRBJ1-4,TGTGCCTGGAGTGTGGGTGAAAAACTGTTTTTT,CAWSVGEKLFF
TRBV5-1,few,NA,TRBJ2-2,TGCGCCAGCGGAAGAACAGGGTCCGAGAAGACCGGGGAGCTGTTTTTT,CASGRTGSEKTGELFF
TRBV29-1,once,TRBD1,TRBJ2-2,TGCAGCGTGAATACAGGGGGGACCGGGGAGCTGTTTTTT,CSVNTGGTGELFF
TRBV29-1,many,NA,TRBJ1-1,TGCAGCGTAGAAGGACAGAGGAACACTGAAGCTTTCTTT,CSVEGQRNTEAFF
TRBV29-1,NA,TRBD1,TRBJ2-2,TGCAGCGTTAGACAGGGAGAGGGGGAGCTGTTTTTT,CSVRQGEGELFF
TRBV10-3,NA,NA,TRBJ2-1,TGTGCCATCAGTGAGCCCCTCGGCGGTCAGCGGCCGGGGTACTACAATGAGCAGTTCTTC,CAISEPLGGQRPGYYNEQFF
TRBV5-5,many,NA,TRBJ1-3,TGTGCCAGCAGCCGGGACGGGAGCTCTGGAAACACCATATATTTT,CASSRDGSSGNTIYF
TRBV7-9,NA,TRBD1,TRBJ2-5,TGTGCCAGCAGCACGCCAAGCGGGACAGGGGTAGAGACCCAGTACTTC,CASSTPSGTGVETQYF
TRBV6-1,many,NA,TRBJ2-5,TGTGCCAGCAGTGCCGGGACCCGCGATACCCAGTACTTC,CASSAGTRDTQYF
TRBV6-5,many,NA,TRBJ1-1,TGTGCCAGCAGTTACTCGGTGAACACTGAAGCTTTCTTT,CASSYSVNTEAFF
TRBV15,once,NA,TRBJ1-2,TGTGCCATCGTGCGGGTGGACTATGGCTACACCTTC,CAIVRVDYGYTF
TRBV20-1,NA,NA,TRBJ1-4,TGCAGTGTCAGAGCGGGGGCCGCTAATGAAAAACTGTTTTTT,CSVRAGAANEKLFF
TRBV6-2/TRBV6-3,few,NA,TRBJ1-4,TGTGCCAGCAGTCCGCGCGCAGGAATTGAAAAACTGTTTTTT,CASSPRAGIEKLFF
TRBV12-3/TRBV12-4,NA,NA,TRBJ1-4,TGTGCCAGCAGCAAACTAGCGGTGGGGGAGAGTGAAAAACTGTTTTTT,CASSKLAVGESEKLFF
TRBV12-5,many,NA,TRBJ1-2,TGTGCTAGTGGTCTACAGCCAGGGGACTATGGCTACACCTTC,CASGLQPGDYGYTF
TRBV2,once,TRBD1,TRBJ2-1,TGTGCCAGCAGCCTCCCCGGGACAGGCCACGGTGAGCAGTTCTTC,CASSLPGTGHGEQFF
TRBV6-5,NA,NA,TRBJ1-1,TGTGCCAGCAGTTACTCTATCGGGGCAGGCACTGAAGCTTTCTTT,CASSYSIGAGTEAFF
TRBV7-9,many,NA,TRBJ2-7,TGTGCCAGCAGCTTAGAGGGGGGTCACGAGCAGTACTTC,CASSLEGGHEQYF
TRBV10-2,many,TRBD1,TRBJ1-6,TGCGCCAGCAGGCCCTCGGGACAGGGCCATTCACCCCTCCACTTT,CASRPSGQGHSPLHF